One T cell receptor (beta chain) is described in this entry. Germline trimming cut 2 bases from V and 9 bases from J; bases unmatched to any gene: 5. The CDR3 totals 14 residues. Looked up from germline, CDR1 is SGHVS and CDR2 is FNYEAQ. This specimen belongs to a study of T-cell reconstitution after alpha-beta-depleted transplantation in children. The authors prepared the TCRbeta library with unique molecular identifiers. In TCRdb, the PCR reads were re-called with MiXCR into one record per CDR3 protein. The data contain 500,000 to 650,000 distinct CDR3 sequences, about 10% of them singletons. The receptor was derived from a female patient aged 2-9 years who had a stem cell transplant for aplastic anemia, so the T cells may come from the graft donor. Source: PBMCs, mostly from graft donor cells, taken 180 days after TCRalphabeta/CD19-depleted stem cell transplant. This rearrangement joins TRBV7-6 to TRBJ2-5; TRBD2 matches at 11 bases. The CDR3 sequence is CASSLSTSGGAQYF. The DNA for the CDR3 is TGTGCCAGCAGCTTAAGTACTAGCGGGGGAGCCCAGTACTTC.